The 18 T cell receptor beta chains below all came from one sample that was sequenced in a study of blood T cell repertoires in COVID-19. Sequencing was performed with immunoSEQ multiplex PCR; in TCRdb, only in-frame clones are kept and a portion is missing. The sample has around 450,000 clones, about 90% seen once. Sequencing was performed on PBMCs or T cells enriched from blood (not recorded which). The receptors shown here come from a man younger than 35 who had recovered from COVID-19.

The gene calls are TRBV15 and TRBJ2-2; D might be TRBD1 (6 bases). CDR1 and CDR2 (germline): LNHNV, YYDKDF (reference sequence). Deletions cut 1 base from V and 6 bases from J, with 12 bases between. The CDR3 consists of 15 residues. CDR3 loop: CATSRVAGEPGELFF. The CDR3 coding sequence is TGTGCCACCAGCAGAGTTGCAGGGGAACCCGGGGAGCTGTTTTTT.

This clone came up once. The chain recombines TRBV6-5 with TRBJ1-2, with a tentative D call TRBD1 (5 bases). CDR3 length: 13 residues. Germline CDR1 reads MNHEY; CDR2 reads SVGAGI. Between the trimmed V and J ends, which lost 7 bases and 0 bases, there was a span of 9 bases. This CDR3 is CASNRQTNYGYTF. In nucleotides, the CDR3 is TGTGCCAGCAACAGACAGACTAACTATGGCTACACCTTC.

This clone was seen a few times. The chain is built from TRBV30 and TRBJ2-3; the D is unclear. V was trimmed by 2 bases and J by 4 bases, leaving 10 bases between them. CDR3 length: 13 residues. The V gene's germline CDR1 is GTSNPN and CDR2 SVGIG (reference sequence). CDR3 loop: CAWSRREADTQYF. The CDR3, as DNA: TGTGCCTGGAGTCGCCGAGAGGCAGATACGCAGTATTTT.

The chain couples TRBV30 to TRBJ1-5; TRBD1 might be the D (5 bases). Between the trimmed V and J ends, which lost 0 bases and 4 bases, there was a span of 10 bases. This CDR3 region has 14 residues. Germline lookup yields CDR1 GTSNPN and CDR2 SVGIG (reference sequence). In nucleotides, the CDR3 is TGTGCCTGGAGTGTAATCAGGGCTAATCAGCCCCAGCATTTT. Its protein product is CAWSVIRANQPQHF.

The chain couples TRBV28 to TRBJ2-7; weak D call: TRBD1 (7 bases). Germline lookup yields CDR1 MDHEN and CDR2 SYDVKM. Trimming removed 7 bases at V and 4 bases at J, with 11 bases between. This CDR3 has 12 residues. Here the CDR3 DNA reads TGTGCCAGCAAGGAGGGGGCTTACGAGCAGTACTTC. It translates to CASKEGAYEQYF.

This clone appeared a single time. The J gene is TRBJ1-1, the V gene TRBV27, with a tentative D call TRBD1 (5 bases). Germline V CDR1 and CDR2: MNHEY, SMNVEV (reference sequence). The V end lost 6 bases, the J end lost 0 bases, and 14 bases lay between the germline ends. CDR3 length equals 15 residues. DNA of the CDR3: TGTGCCAGCAGGGGGCGTGATTCCATGAACACTGAAGCTTTCTTT. Translating it yields CASRGRDSMNTEAFF.

The chain has TRBV9 and TRBJ1-5; D might be TRBD1 (6 bases). Germline CDR1 is SGDLS and CDR2 is YYNGEE. Trimming took off 0 bases at V and 4 bases at J, with 8 bases between the two ends. CDR3 length equals 14 residues. The CDR3, as DNA: TGTGCCAGCAGCGTAGGGACAGATAATCAGCCCCAGCATTTT. Its translation: CASSVGTDNQPQHF.

The V and J genes are TRBV19 and TRBJ1-5; D might be TRBD1 (5 bases). Looked up from germline, CDR1 is LNHDA and CDR2 is SQIVND (reference sequence). The CDR3 spans 14 residues. V gave up 3 bases and J gave up 7 bases, with 13 bases separating them. Here the CDR3 reads CASSIYGSGQPQHF. For the CDR3, the DNA is TGTGCCAGTAGTATCTACGGATCAGGGCAGCCCCAGCATTTT.

This clone came up a few times. The chain recombines TRBV5-6 with TRBJ2-1; 11 bases are shared with TRBD2. V lost 5 bases to trimming and J lost 7 bases; unmatched junction nucleotides: 8. Germline assignment: CDR1 SGHDT and CDR2 YYEEEE. The CDR3 is 15 residues long. The CDR3 spells CASRELAGVINEQFF. In DNA form, the CDR3 reads TGTGCCAGCAGAGAACTAGCGGGAGTAATAAATGAGCAGTTCTTC.

This clone came up once. The genes are TRBV11-3 and TRBJ1-6; the match to TRBD1 covers 7 bases. V lost 5 bases and J lost 0; bases outside the gene matches: 4. The CDR3 loop spans 16 amino acids. From germline, CDR1 is SGHNT and CDR2 YENEEA. This chain's CDR3 is CASSRQGSSYNSPLHF. The CDR3 region has the DNA TGTGCCAGCAGCCGACAGGGTAGCTCCTATAATTCACCCCTCCACTTT.

CDR3 nucleotide sequence: TGTGCCAGCAGCTCCCAGAGGACAGGCGGTATTGATACGCAGTATTTT. Its protein product is CASSSQRTGGIDTQYF. The V gene is TRBV7-3, the J gene TRBJ2-3; 7 nucleotides agree with TRBD1. The ends lost 4 bases at V and 6 bases at J; junction bases unmatched: 13. The CDR3 totals 16 residues. CDR1 SGHTA and CDR2 FQGTGA come from the germline V gene. Full variable domain (remainder filled in from reference TRBV7-3 and TRBJ2-3): GAGVSQTPSNKVTEKGKYVELRCDPISGHTALYWYRQSLGQGPEFLIYFQGTGAADDSGLPNDRFFAVRPEGSVSTLKIQRTERGDSAVYLCASSSQRTGGIDTQYFGPGTRLTVL.

The chain links TRBV9 to TRBJ2-2; 9 nucleotides match TRBD2. V lost 3 bases, J lost 0 bases, and 6 bases stayed unmatched. The CDR3 length is 17 residues. Per germline, CDR1 SGDLS and CDR2 YYNGEE. CDR3 nucleotide sequence: TGTGCCAGCAGCGGGCAAGCGGGAGGTACGAACACCGGGGAGCTGTTTTTT. Residues: CASSGQAGGTNTGELFF.

The rearrangement joins TRBV6-5 to TRBJ2-1, with D unresolved. This CDR3 has 11 amino acids. Germline V CDR1 and CDR2: MNHEY, SVGAGI. V was shortened by 7 bases and J by 4 bases, with 5 bases between the two germline ends. The CDR3 DNA reads TGTGCCAGCAAGAGTTACAATGAGCAGTTCTTC. It encodes CASKSYNEQFF.

The V and J genes are TRBV12-3 or TRBV12-4 and TRBJ1-2; the D is unclear. V lost 0 bases and J 7 bases, leaving 9 bases between the germline ends. The CDR3 sequence is 13 residues long. As DNA, the CDR3 is TGTGCCAGCAGTTTAGCGCTATCGGGTGGCTACACCTTC. Translated: CASSLALSGGYTF.

The V call is TRBV6-1, the J call TRBJ2-7; D gene uncertain. Trimming took off 0 bases at V and 4 bases at J, with 7 bases between the two ends. The CDR3 sequence is 13 residues long. Germline V gives CDR1 MNHNS, CDR2 SASEGT. CDR3 nucleotide sequence: TGTGCCAGCAGTGAAGCTCCCACATACGAGCAGTACTTC. Protein product: CASSEAPTYEQYF.

The rearrangement uses TRBV6-2 or TRBV6-3 and TRBJ2-7; D is possibly TRBD1 (5 bases). CDR3 length: 15 residues. Germline values: CDR1 MNHEY, CDR2 SVGEGT. The V end lost 0 bases, the J end lost 3 bases, and 12 bases lay between the germline ends. CDR3 DNA: TGTGCCAGCAGTTACTCTAGTCAGGGCCTCTACGAGCAGTACTTC. Translation gives CASSYSSQGLYEQYF.

The V and J genes are TRBV2 and TRBJ1-1, with D possibly being TRBD1 (6 bases). Trimming removed 8 bases at V and 5 bases at J, with 15 bases between. The CDR3 runs to 13 residues. CDR1 is SNHLY, CDR2 FYNNEI, per germline. The CDR3 sequence is CASGDRLGTEAFF. Written as DNA, the CDR3 is TGTGCCAGCGGCGACAGGTTAGGAACTGAAGCTTTCTTT.

The rearrangement joins TRBV4-1 to TRBJ2-5, with 12 nucleotides matching TRBD2. This CDR3 has 16 amino acids. V shed 0 bases, J shed 5 bases, and the junction held 4 bases outside the gene matches. CDR1 and CDR2 (germline): MGHRA, YSYEKL. CDR3 coding DNA: TGCGCCAGCAGCCAAGAACTAGCGGGGGGCCGCGAGACCCAGTACTTC. Translated, it gives CASSQELAGGRETQYF.